This T cell receptor beta chain originates from a study of PD-1 blockade in classical Hodgkin lymphoma. Note on this clone: Antigen specificity is unknown.

Findings and caveats of the study: Reported baseline diversity: healthy donors highest, relapsed/refractory patients lowest. Prior therapy or disease activity may underlie the repertoire differences, whose causes remain undefined. Baseline diversity was lower in partial responders and progressors than complete responders.

Every patient had relapsed following autologous stem cell transplantation, and cohorts differed in brentuximab vedotin exposure. When best responses were assessed, they were complete response, partial response or progressive disease. V shed 5 bases and J shed 2 bases, with 16 bases lying between them. The CDR3 totals 15 residues. Germline assignment: CDR1 SGHAT and CDR2 FQNNGV. Using immunoSEQ multiplex PCR, the repertoire was profiled, and TCRdb retains in-frame clones only, with some absent. The sample has 25,000 or so clones; around 69% are singletons. The sequenced sample was peripheral blood mononuclear cells (PBMCs), obtained before the second cycle of nivolumab. J is TRBJ2-7 and V is TRBV11-2; D perhaps matches TRBD1 (5 bases). This sequence originates from a human donor with classical Hodgkin lymphoma. CDR3 sequence reads: CASSPRDSRPYEQYF. The CDR3 DNA reads as TGTGCCAGCAGCCCCAGAGACAGCCGCCCCTACGAGCAGTACTTC.